The 2 T cell receptor beta chains presented below share a single source sample, sequenced in a study of T cells in Graves' hyperthyroidism and ophthalmopathy. From RNA transcripts, TCR beta CDR3 regions were amplified. The HTBI primer set was used in a first-round RT-PCR of the TCR CDR3. MiXCR, run by TCRdb on the multiplex PCR reads, gives a single entry per CDR3 protein. Counted here are more than 350,000 distinct CDR3 sequences, about a sixth occurring once; the ten biggest clones make up 30% to 40%. Sequencing used blood. The source of these receptors is a woman under 40 with Graves' hyperthyroidism that later progressed to Graves' ophthalmopathy.

This clonotype was seen more than once but under ten times. A much more abundant neighbour one base away suggests this may be a read error. The chain employs TRBV2 and TRBJ2-1; unclear D gene. The CDR3 extends over 15 amino acids. Germline assignment: CDR1 SNHLY and CDR2 FYNNEI. V dropped 1 base and J dropped 3 bases, with 10 bases sitting between them. The CDR3 DNA reads as TGTGCCAGCAGTGAAGGTGGAGCAGACTACAATGAGCAGTTCTTC. It encodes CASSEGGADYNEQFF.

The sample holds many counts of this clonotype. V is TRBV28 and J is TRBJ2-1, with TRBD2 identical over 8 bases. The CDR3 loop spans 16 amino acids. Germline V CDR1 and CDR2: MDHEN, SYDVKM. V shed 5 bases, J shed 7 bases, and the junction held 13 bases outside the gene matches. CDR3 protein: CASSPPLGSGTNEQFF. CDR3 nucleotide sequence: TGTGCCAGCAGTCCCCCTCTTGGTAGCGGGACTAATGAGCAGTTCTTC.